This TCR beta chain was sequenced in a study of healthy donors' naive CD4 and CD8 T cells. As concerns this clonotype: Since the CDR3 does not end with the conserved phenylalanine or tryptophan, this likely comes from a read error.

With 1 base removed from V and 6 bases from J, the gap between germline ends came to 10 bases. CDR1 GTSNPN and CDR2 SVGIG come from the germline V gene (reference sequence). This CDR3 region has 14 residues. A linear amplification protocol produced the TCR libraries from 450 to 500 ng of total RNA. MiXCR, applied by TCRdb to the reads, yields one record per CDR3 protein. This table has about 180,000 distinct CDR3 sequences, about 74% appearing once. This receptor was obtained from a pool of human donors in good health; the sample pools cells from several healthy donors. Material: naive CD4+ and CD8+ T cells sorted from blood, pooled from several donors. V is TRBV30 and J is TRBJ1-6; D uncertain. The CDR3 protein is CAWSGWAPNSPLHL. DNA for the CDR3: TGTGCCTGGAGTGGCTGGGCACCTAATTCACCCCTCCACCTT.